These 14 T cell receptor beta chains came from one sample sequenced in a study of Ad26.COV2.S vaccination and SARS-CoV-2 variants. Treatment of the sample: 15 to 20 received Ad26.COV2.S at low or high dose, single or two shots; several received placebo; per-sample allocation not given. Sampling was performed 63 days after the first vaccine or placebo injection. The table came from immunoSEQ multiplex PCR; TCRdb's copy has only in-frame clones and leaves some out. The repertoire holds around 450,000 clones, around 91% seen once, with under 4.5% in the top ten. The sample was peripheral blood, taken in a trial of Ad26.COV2.S vaccine versus placebo. The receptors come from a person aged 18-60 years who received the Ad26.COV2.S COVID-19 vaccine or a placebo.

The V gene is TRBV10-3, the J gene TRBJ2-1, with TRBD2 matching 7 bases. The CDR3 has 16 amino acids. V gave up 5 bases and J gave up 1 base; unmatched junction bases: 8. CDR1 and CDR2 from the germline V gene are ENHRY and SYGVKD. The CDR3 loop reads CAISNGGRRSYNEQFF. CDR3 coding DNA: TGTGCCATCAGTAATGGCGGGAGAAGGTCCTACAATGAGCAGTTCTTC.

This rearrangement joins TRBV27 to TRBJ2-7, with TRBD1 matching over 7 bases. CDR3 size: 15 residues. The junction had 8 bases not matched to a gene; V was cut back by 5 bases and J by 1 base. Germline V gene sequence: CDR1 MNHEY, CDR2 SMNVEV (reference sequence). CDR3: CASSPPGQESYEQYF. In nucleotides, the CDR3 is TGTGCCAGCAGTCCCCCCGGACAGGAGTCCTACGAGCAGTACTTC.

V gene TRBV18 combines with J gene TRBJ2-7, with 7 bases aligning to TRBD2. The trim removed 5 bases at V and 12 bases at J, leaving 16 bases unmatched. The CDR3 is made up of 14 amino acids. The germline CDR1 and CDR2 sequences are KGHSH and LQKENI. The CDR3 here is CASSNPGLTNLLYF. The CDR3 nucleotides are TGTGCCAGCTCAAATCCGGGACTAACGAACTTATTGTACTTC.

The V and J genes are TRBV19 and TRBJ1-3; possibly TRBD1 for D (6 bases). CDR1 LNHDA and CDR2 SQIVND come from the germline V gene (reference sequence). V lost 5 bases and J lost 2, with 16 bases in between. This CDR3 is 16 amino acids long. CDR3 region: CASSFGTGSPGNTIYF. The CDR3 region has the DNA TGTGCCAGTAGTTTCGGCACAGGGAGCCCTGGAAACACCATATATTTT.

This clone has just a few counts. V usage is TRBV7-9 and J usage is TRBJ2-1; D is uncertain. Trimming shortened V by 2 bases and J by 1 base, and 9 bases separated the two germline ends. CDR3 length: 15 amino acids. Per germline, CDR1 SEHNR and CDR2 FQNEAQ (reference sequence). CDR3 residues: CASSLSETSYNEQFF. The CDR3 nucleotides are TGTGCCAGCAGCTTATCGGAGACTTCCTACAATGAGCAGTTCTTC.

This chain joins TRBV5-6 and TRBJ2-5; weak D call: TRBD2 (7 bases). V was cut by 4 bases and J by 1 base, with 17 bases left in between. CDR3 size: 16 residues. Germline V CDR1 and CDR2: SGHDT, YYEEEE. The DNA for the CDR3 is TGTGCCAGCAGCGCACTAGGGGGAGGGGTCCAAGAGACCCAGTACTTC. Protein: CASSALGGGVQETQYF.

The chain's CDR3 is CASSAHSGSSYNEQFF. The CDR3 DNA reads TGTGCCAGCAGCGCACATAGCGGGAGCTCCTACAATGAGCAGTTCTTC. The chain has TRBV13 and TRBJ2-1; TRBD2 aligns across 9 bases. The germline V gene has CDR1 PRHDT and CDR2 FYEKMQ (reference sequence). This CDR3 has 16 amino acids. V lost 5 bases to trimming and J lost 0 bases; unmatched junction nucleotides: 5.

The chain combines TRBV15 with TRBJ2-3; 9 bases map to TRBD1. Trimming at V came to 5 bases and at J to 1 base, leaving 4 bases not matched to a gene. The germline CDR1 and CDR2 sequences are LNHNV and YYDKDF (reference sequence). This CDR3 has 15 amino acids. The CDR3 region is CATSEDRGRTDTQYF. The CDR3 DNA follows: TGTGCCACCAGCGAGGACAGGGGCCGCACAGATACGCAGTATTTT.

V gene TRBV7-2 combines with J gene TRBJ1-2, with a tentative D call TRBD1 (6 bases). V lost 7 bases and J lost 2, with 17 bases in between. Germline CDR1 reads SGHTA; CDR2 reads FQGNSA. The CDR3 runs to 15 residues. CDR3 nucleotide sequence: TGTGCCAGCACCCCGACAGGTTCTATAAACTATGGCTACACCTTC. Protein product: CASTPTGSINYGYTF.

The chain couples TRBV5-6 to TRBJ2-4; tentative D call: TRBD2 (5 bases). Trimming shortened V by 7 bases and J by 6 bases, and 17 bases separated the two germline ends. The germline CDR1 and CDR2 sequences are SGHDT and YYEEEE. The CDR3 consists of 14 residues. The CDR3 DNA reads as TGTGCCAGCCACCCCGAGGGAGAACTAAACATTCAGTACTTC. Translated, it gives CASHPEGELNIQYF. Full variable domain (missing parts from reference TRBV5-6 and TRBJ2-4): DAGVTQSPTHLIKTRGQQVTLRCSPKSGHDTVSWYQQALGQGPQFIFQYYEEEERQRGNFPDRFSGHQFPNYSSELNVNALLLGDSALYLCASHPEGELNIQYFGAGTRLSVL.

The V and J genes are TRBV18 and TRBJ2-7; 15 nucleotides agree with TRBD2. CDR1 is KGHSH and CDR2 is LQKENI in the germline V gene. The CDR3 is 21 amino acids. The V gene end was trimmed by 2 bases and the J gene end by 3 bases; junction bases not matched to a gene: 17. CDR3 loop: CASSPWQDGLAGGPDYYEQYF. CDR3 DNA sequence: TGTGCCAGCTCACCATGGCAGGACGGACTAGCGGGAGGGCCCGATTACTACGAGCAGTACTTC.

V gene TRBV6-5 combines with J gene TRBJ1-5, with 8 bases lining up with TRBD1. Germline V lookup: CDR1 MNHEY, CDR2 SVGAGI. The CDR3 sequence is 15 residues long. The V segment lost 6 bases and the J segment 1 base; nucleotides outside the gene matches: 5. CDR3 residues: CASSSTGGSNQPQHF. The CDR3 DNA sequence: TGTGCCAGCAGCTCAACAGGGGGAAGCAATCAGCCCCAGCATTTT.

The chain couples TRBV27 to TRBJ1-4, with D perhaps TRBD1 (5 bases). Germline V lookup: CDR1 MNHEY, CDR2 SMNVEV (reference sequence). This CDR3 has 13 amino acids. Trimming took off 10 bases at V and 2 bases at J, with 11 bases between the two ends. The CDR3 reads CANQRDTNEKLFF. The CDR3 nucleotides are TGTGCCAACCAGCGGGACACTAATGAAAAACTGTTTTTT.

The chain has TRBV12-3 or TRBV12-4 and TRBJ1-1; D uncertain. V lost 6 bases and J lost 1, with 3 bases in between. The CDR3 is 11 amino acids. For the CDR3, the DNA is TGTGCCAGCAGCCAGAACACTGAAGCTTTCTTT. This translates into CASSQNTEAFF.